This TCR beta chain was retrieved from a study of response to subunit inactivated influenza vaccine (dated by TCRdb to 2017 to 2018). Regarding the study in general: To follow how T cells responded to a trivalent subunit inactivated influenza vaccine, the researchers relied on deep quantitative profiling of the T cell receptor repertoire.

Turning to this clonotype: This clone's antigen is unknown. One base away there is no much larger clone; base qualities are not given.

The research as a whole found: According to the authors, only a limited number of new T cells may be recruited by each seasonal influenza vaccination.

The library was produced with RT-PCR. Reads for this sample came from an Illumina HiSeq 2500. Using fastp at Q25 and MiXCR, TCRdb reprocessed the public reads and kept productive beta chains. Rows are combined by CDR3 protein, so each entry shows the most common genes and DNA. Recorded for this sample are 700,000 to 900,000 distinct CDR3 sequences; less than 25% of them occurred a single time. Of the sample, roughly 10% is held by the ten largest clones. Taken from the germline V gene (reference sequence), the CDR1 and CDR2 loops are LGHDT and YNNKEL. V is pared back by 5 bases and J by 8 bases, with 9 bases lying between the germline termini. Including the terminal cysteine and phenylalanine, the CDR3 comprises 11 residues. The DNA shown is the 33-base CDR3, in frame from base 1.

The specimen comprised PBMCs from blood, sampled roughly 5 days after vaccination. The clonotype comes from a man aged 50 to 59 who received an inactivated influenza vaccine. Donor details come from another sample of the same person, matched by shared clones. The chain is assembled from TRBV3-1 and TRBJ1-1; the D gene identity is not certain. CDR3 loop: CASSSGREAFF. The DNA reads TGTGCCAGCAGCTCCGGGAGGGAAGCTTTCTTT. Joined to the reference TRBV3-1 and TRBJ1-1 proteins, this CDR3 gives the full variable domain: DTAVSQTPKYLVTQMGNDKSIKCEQNLGHDTMYWYKQDSKKFLKIMFSYNNKELIINETVPNRFSPKSPDKAHLNLHINSLELGDSAVYFCASSSGREAFFGQGTRLTVV.